A selection of T cell receptor beta chains follows, all from one sample in a study of blood T cells in healthy people across ages. One entry per CDR3 protein results from TCRdb running MiXCR on the 5' RACE reads. The table has roughly 2 million distinct CDR3 sequences, just under 50% seen once. Sample: blood. Receptors were obtained from a woman aged 40-49 years in good health. The CDR3 runs from the conserved cysteine through the conserved F or W. A D gene is named only where the DNA matches it firmly. Size is omitted from some rows. Given values are once, few, many or a class for expanded clones.

V gene	J gene	D gene	clone size	CDR3 DNA	CDR3 protein
TRBV12-3/TRBV12-4	TRBJ2-3	.	many	TGTGCCAGCAGTTTATTAGATACGCAGTATTTT	CASSLLDTQYF
TRBV7-6	TRBJ2-7	.	.	TGTGCCAGCAGCCTAATCACCGACATGGTCCACGAGCAGTACTTC	CASSLITDMVHEQYF
TRBV28	TRBJ2-5	.	.	TGTGCCAGCAGCTATTCCTACGGGGGGACCCAGTACTTC	CASSYSYGGTQYF
TRBV11-2	TRBJ2-1	TRBD2	.	TGTGCCAGCAGCCGTCGCACAGGACTAGCGTTGGACAATGAGCAGTTCTTC	CASSRRTGLALDNEQFF
TRBV20-1	TRBJ2-5	.	once	TGCAGTGCTAGAGACACGGGGGGACAGGAACAGACCCAGTACTTC	CSARDTGGQEQTQYF
TRBV6-2/TRBV6-3	TRBJ2-1	.	.	TGTGCCAGCAGTTACGAGGAGGGTGAGCAGTTCTTC	CASSYEEGEQFF
TRBV28	TRBJ2-7	TRBD2	.	TGTGCCAGCAGCCGACTAGCGGAAAAATACAATGAGCAGTACTTC	CASSRLAEKYNEQYF
TRBV5-1	TRBJ2-3	TRBD2	.	TGCGCCAGCAGCACCCGAAATAGCGGGGGGAGCACAGATACGCAGTATTTT	CASSTRNSGGSTDTQYF
TRBV12-3/TRBV12-4	TRBJ1-5	.	.	TGTGCCAGCAGTTTAGCCAGGACGGCCGGTCAGCCCCAGCATTTT	CASSLARTAGQPQHF
TRBV6-2/TRBV6-3	TRBJ2-7	TRBD2	few	TGTGCCAGCAGTTACTTATCCGGGACTAACTACGAGCAGTACTTC	CASSYLSGTNYEQYF
TRBV20-1	TRBJ2-1	TRBD2	few	TGCAGTGCTAGAGATCTGCACGGACTAGTTTTTAGTGAGCAGTTCTTC	CSARDLHGLVFSEQFF
TRBV7-2	TRBJ1-2	.	few	TGTGCCAGCAGCGTAATTCACCGCGGCTACACCTTC	CASSVIHRGYTF
TRBV29-1	TRBJ2-3	TRBD1	few	TGCAGCGTTTGGACAGGGTGGGGCACAGATACGCAGTATTTT	CSVWTGWGTDTQYF
TRBV9	TRBJ2-1	TRBD2	few	TGTGCCAGCAGGATTGGCGGGAGCAATGAGCAGTTCTTC	CASRIGGSNEQFF
TRBV28	TRBJ2-1	.	.	TGTGCCAGCAGTCCCCCGACAGTGCCCTCGGGCAATGAGCAGTTCTTC	CASSPPTVPSGNEQFF
TRBV4-3	TRBJ2-1	.	few	TGCGCCAGCAGCCAAGATTTTATAGGCAGTGAGCAGTTCTTC	CASSQDFIGSEQFF
TRBV7-9	TRBJ1-4	.	.	TGTGCCAGCAGCTTAACAAGAGGTGCAACTAATGAAAAACTGTTTTTT	CASSLTRGATNEKLFF
TRBV7-2	TRBJ2-7	TRBD1	few	TGTGCCAGCAGCTTAGAGGACAGGGGATTTCCCGAGCAGTACTTC	CASSLEDRGFPEQYF
TRBV12-3/TRBV12-4	TRBJ1-5	.	few	TGTGCCAGCAGTCTTAGGAACAATCAGCCCCAGCATTTT	CASSLRNNQPQHF
TRBV20-1	TRBJ1-2	TRBD1	.	TGCAGTGCAGCTTCGGACAGGGACTATGGCTACACCTTC	CSAASDRDYGYTF
TRBV3-1	TRBJ2-1	.	few	TGTGCCAGCAGCCTTCGGGACGGGATCAATGAGCAGTTCTTC	CASSLRDGINEQFF
TRBV4-1	TRBJ2-3	.	.	TGCGCCAGCAGCCAAGAAACACTAAAAGATACGCAGTATTTT	CASSQETLKDTQYF
TRBV15	TRBJ2-3	.	few	TGTGCCACCAGCAGAGATCTGGACCGGGGGGCACATACGCAGTATTTT	CATSRDLDRGAHTQYF
TRBV2	TRBJ2-5	TRBD2	.	TGTGCCAGCATGACTAGCGGGGCCCAAGAGACCCAGTACTTC	CASMTSGAQETQYF
TRBV20-1	TRBJ2-1	TRBD1	.	TGCAGTGCTATAACCTGGGACAGCGAAATCTACAATGGGCAGTTCTTC	CSAITWDSEIYNGQFF
TRBV12-3/TRBV12-4	TRBJ2-1	.	.	TGTGCCAGCGCCGGGACACCGAACTACAATGAGCAGTTCTTC	CASAGTPNYNEQFF
TRBV15	TRBJ2-5	.	once	TGTGCCACCAGCAGAGATCGAGACGGGGAGGTCCAGTACTTC	CATSRDRDGEVQYF
TRBV21-1	TRBJ2-5	.	.	TGTGCCAGCAGCTCAAATCGGGCTAGCGGGGGAAAAGAGACCCAGTACTTC	CASSSNRASGGKETQYF
TRBV29-1	TRBJ2-1	TRBD2	few	TGCAGCGCCCCCTCAGGACTAGCGGGGGTTTATGAGCAGTTCTTC	CSAPSGLAGVYEQFF
TRBV12-3/TRBV12-4	TRBJ1-4	.	.	TGTGCCAGCAGTTTAGATGGGAAAATAGGTGAAAAACTGTTTTTT	CASSLDGKIGEKLFF
TRBV4-2	TRBJ2-5	TRBD2	few	TGTGCCAGCAGCCAAGGCCTTAGCGGGGGCGAGTACTTC	CASSQGLSGGEYF
TRBV20-1	TRBJ1-2	TRBD1	.	TGCAGTGCTAGCCCGGGACAGGCGACGGGTGGCTACACCTTC	CSASPGQATGGYTF
TRBV4-1	TRBJ1-1	TRBD1	.	TGCGCCAGCAGCCAAGAAGTAACAGGGGACACTGAAGCTTTCTTT	CASSQEVTGDTEAFF
TRBV6-2/TRBV6-3	TRBJ2-5	.	few	TGTGCCAGCAGTACTAAACAAGAGACCCAGTACTTC	CASSTKQETQYF
TRBV6-2/TRBV6-3	TRBJ2-7	.	.	TGTGCCAGCAGGTCCAGCGGAGAAAAGCAGTACTTC	CASRSSGEKQYF
TRBV10-3	TRBJ2-5	.	few	TGTGCCATCAGTGACCCCGAGGGCGGAAAAGAGACCCAGTACTTC	CAISDPEGGKETQYF
TRBV4-1	TRBJ1-4	TRBD1	.	TGCGCCAGCAGCCAAGCTTACTACGGGACAGGGGGCGCGGGAACTAATGAAAAACTGTTTTTT	CASSQAYYGTGGAGTNEKLFF
TRBV5-1	TRBJ2-5	TRBD2	.	TGCGCCAGCAGCTCGGGACTAGCTCTCCAGTACTTC	CASSSGLALQYF
TRBV7-2	TRBJ2-6	.	.	TGTGCCAGCAGCTCCGGGGAGTCCGCTGGGGCCAACGTCCTGACTTTC	CASSSGESAGANVLTF
TRBV7-9	TRBJ2-1	TRBD2	.	TGTGCCAGCAGCTCCGCACTACTAGCGGGGGGCTACAATGAGCAGTTCTTC	CASSSALLAGGYNEQFF
TRBV15	TRBJ1-2	TRBD1	.	TGTGCCACCAGCGGACTACCGGGACAGGACGTTCAACACTATGGCTACACCTTC	CATSGLPGQDVQHYGYTF
TRBV21-1	TRBJ2-4	.	few	TGTGCCAGCAGCAAAGGGGGACCTACGCCCCAAAACATTCAGTACTTC	CASSKGGPTPQNIQYF
TRBV10-3	TRBJ2-5	.	many	TGTGCCATCAGTGATAACTCTCCGGGCCAAGAGACCCAGTACTTC	CAISDNSPGQETQYF